The TCR beta chain described here comes from a study of T cells in Graves' hyperthyroidism and ophthalmopathy. Newly diagnosed hyperthyroidism patients aged 18 to 65 years had disease lasting under 2 months. More than 8.5 ml of fresh peripheral blood supplied the PBMCs. This clonotype was detected ten times or more. Its antigen is unidentified. RNA transcripts were the template for amplifying TCR beta CDR3 regions. Carried out on the TCR CDR3, a first-round RT-PCR used the HTBI primer set. TCRdb used MiXCR to reprocess the multiplex PCR reads, holding one entry per CDR3 protein. This table has a few hundred thousand distinct CDR3 sequences, under 20% appearing once. CDR3 size: 14 residues. Germline V CDR1 and CDR2: SGHVS, FNYEAQ. V lost 0 bases and J 5 bases, leaving 10 bases between the germline ends. Broader study findings: Within blood appeared most thyroid clonotypes that had expanded above 0.001. In validation, the model predicted ophthalmopathy. These predictions came a median roughly 7.1 months before onset.

Specimen: blood. This chain uses TRBV7-6 with TRBJ2-5; D gene ambiguous. The origin of this receptor is a woman aged 18-35 years with Graves' hyperthyroidism. CDR3 sequence (DNA): TGTGCCAGCAGCTTAGCGGACGTTTTCGAGACCCAGTACTTC. Protein product: CASSLADVFETQYF.